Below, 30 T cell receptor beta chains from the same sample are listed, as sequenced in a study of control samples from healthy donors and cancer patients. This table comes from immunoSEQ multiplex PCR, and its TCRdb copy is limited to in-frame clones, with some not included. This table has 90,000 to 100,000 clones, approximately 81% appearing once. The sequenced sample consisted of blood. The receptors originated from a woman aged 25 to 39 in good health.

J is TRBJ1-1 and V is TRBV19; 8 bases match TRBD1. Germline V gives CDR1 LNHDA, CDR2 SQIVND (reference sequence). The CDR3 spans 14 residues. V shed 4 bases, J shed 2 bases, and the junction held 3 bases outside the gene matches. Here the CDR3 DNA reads TGTGCCAGTAGTACGACAGGGGTAAACACTGAAGCTTTCTTT. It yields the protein CASSTTGVNTEAFF.

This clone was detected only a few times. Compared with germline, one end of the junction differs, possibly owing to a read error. CDR3 nucleotide sequence: TGTGCCAGTAGTATAGGACGTCCGCCGGGGACCTTT. Its protein is CASSIGRPPGTF. The rearrangement uses TRBV19 and TRBJ1-1, with D perhaps matching TRBD1 (5 bases). Germline V gives CDR1 LNHDA, CDR2 SQIVND (reference sequence). The CDR3 is made up of 12 amino acids.

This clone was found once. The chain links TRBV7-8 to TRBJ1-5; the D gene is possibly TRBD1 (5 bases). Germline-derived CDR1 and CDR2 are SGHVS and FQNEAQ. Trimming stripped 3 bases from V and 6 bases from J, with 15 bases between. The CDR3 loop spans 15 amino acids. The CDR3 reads CASSLREGQGQPQHF. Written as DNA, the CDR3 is TGTGCCAGCAGCTTGAGAGAAGGACAAGGTCAGCCCCAGCATTTT.

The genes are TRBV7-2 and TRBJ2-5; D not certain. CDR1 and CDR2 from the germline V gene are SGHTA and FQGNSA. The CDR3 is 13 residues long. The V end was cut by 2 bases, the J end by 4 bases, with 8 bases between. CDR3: CASSLNYAETQYF. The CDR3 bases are TGTGCCAGCAGCTTAAACTATGCAGAGACCCAGTACTTC.

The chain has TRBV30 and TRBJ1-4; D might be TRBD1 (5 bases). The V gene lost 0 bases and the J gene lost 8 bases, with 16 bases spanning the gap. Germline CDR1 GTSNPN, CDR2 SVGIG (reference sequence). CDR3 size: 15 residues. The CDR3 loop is CAWSVGATRLEKLFF. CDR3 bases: TGTGCCTGGAGTGTAGGGGCGACGAGATTGGAAAAACTGTTTTTT.

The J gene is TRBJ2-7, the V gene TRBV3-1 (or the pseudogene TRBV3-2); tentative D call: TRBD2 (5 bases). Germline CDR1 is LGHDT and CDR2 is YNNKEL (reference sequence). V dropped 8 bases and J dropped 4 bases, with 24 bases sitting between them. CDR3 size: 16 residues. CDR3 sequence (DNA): TGTGCCAGCCCCCGCCGGGCGGGCCAAAACTTATACGAGCAGTACTTC. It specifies CASPRRAGQNLYEQYF.

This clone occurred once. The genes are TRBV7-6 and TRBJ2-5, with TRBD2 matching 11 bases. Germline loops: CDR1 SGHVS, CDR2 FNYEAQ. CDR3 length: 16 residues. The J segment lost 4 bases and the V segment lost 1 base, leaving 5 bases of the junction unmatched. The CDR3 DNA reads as TGTGCCAGCAGCTTAGTTCTAGCGGGGGGTCGAGAGACCCAGTACTTC. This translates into CASSLVLAGGRETQYF.

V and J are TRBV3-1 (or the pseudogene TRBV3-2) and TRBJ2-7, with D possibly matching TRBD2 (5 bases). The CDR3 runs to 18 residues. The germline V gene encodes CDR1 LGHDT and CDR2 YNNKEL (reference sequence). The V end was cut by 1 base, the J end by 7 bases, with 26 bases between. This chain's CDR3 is CASSQVRSIDGISGEQYF. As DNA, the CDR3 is TGTGCCAGCAGCCAAGTTCGGAGTATTGACGGGATTTCCGGGGAGCAGTACTTC.

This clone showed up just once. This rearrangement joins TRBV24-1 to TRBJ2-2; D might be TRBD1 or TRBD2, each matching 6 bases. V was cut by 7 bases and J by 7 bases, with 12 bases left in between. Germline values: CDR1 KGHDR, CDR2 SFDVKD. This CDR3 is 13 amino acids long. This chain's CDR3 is CATRPGAGGELFF. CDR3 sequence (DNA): TGTGCCACCAGGCCGGGGGCAGGCGGGGAGCTGTTTTTT.

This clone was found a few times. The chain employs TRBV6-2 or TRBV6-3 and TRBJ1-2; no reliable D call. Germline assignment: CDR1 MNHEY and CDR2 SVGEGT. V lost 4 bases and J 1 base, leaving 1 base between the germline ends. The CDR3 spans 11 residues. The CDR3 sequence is CASSFNYGYTF. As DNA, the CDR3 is TGTGCCAGCAGTTTTAACTATGGCTACACCTTC.

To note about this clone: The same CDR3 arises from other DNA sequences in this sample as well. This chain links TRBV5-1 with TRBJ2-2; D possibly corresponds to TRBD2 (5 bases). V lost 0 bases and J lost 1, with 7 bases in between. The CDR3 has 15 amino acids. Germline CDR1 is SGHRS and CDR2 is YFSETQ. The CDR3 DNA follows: TGCGCCAGCAGCTTGGCCCGGGGGAACACCGGGGAGCTGTTTTTT. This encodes CASSLARGNTGELFF.

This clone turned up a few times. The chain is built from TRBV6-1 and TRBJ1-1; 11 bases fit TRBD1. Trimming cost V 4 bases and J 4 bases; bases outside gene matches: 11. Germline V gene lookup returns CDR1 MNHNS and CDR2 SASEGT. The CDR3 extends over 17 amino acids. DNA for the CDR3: TGTGCCAGCAGTGTTAGGACAGGGGGCATTAGAGGCACTGAAGCTTTCTTT. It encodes CASSVRTGGIRGTEAFF.

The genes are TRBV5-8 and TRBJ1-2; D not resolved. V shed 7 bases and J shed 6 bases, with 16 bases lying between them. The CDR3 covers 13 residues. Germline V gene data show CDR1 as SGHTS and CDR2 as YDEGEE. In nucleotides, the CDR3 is TGTGCCAGCTCCGTTACGTCTTTCGATGGCTACACCTTC. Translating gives CASSVTSFDGYTF. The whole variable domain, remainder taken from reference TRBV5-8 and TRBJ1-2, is EAGVTQSPTHLIKTRGQQATLRCSPISGHTSVYWYQQALGLGLQFLLWYDEGEERNRGNFPPRFSGRQFPNYSSELNVNALELEDSALYLCASSVTSFDGYTFGSGTRLTVV.

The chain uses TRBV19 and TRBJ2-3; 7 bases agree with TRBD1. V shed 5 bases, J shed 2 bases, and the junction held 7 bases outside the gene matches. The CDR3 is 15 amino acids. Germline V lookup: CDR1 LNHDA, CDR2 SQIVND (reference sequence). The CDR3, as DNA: TGTGCCAGTAGTCTGGATGGGACAGCCACAGATACGCAGTATTTT. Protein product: CASSLDGTATDTQYF.

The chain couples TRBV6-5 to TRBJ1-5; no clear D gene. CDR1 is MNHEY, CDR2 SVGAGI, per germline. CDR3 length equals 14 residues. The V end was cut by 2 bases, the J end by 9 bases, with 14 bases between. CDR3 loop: CASSYPPQERPQHF. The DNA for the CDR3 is TGTGCCAGCAGTTACCCACCGCAGGAAAGGCCCCAGCATTTT.

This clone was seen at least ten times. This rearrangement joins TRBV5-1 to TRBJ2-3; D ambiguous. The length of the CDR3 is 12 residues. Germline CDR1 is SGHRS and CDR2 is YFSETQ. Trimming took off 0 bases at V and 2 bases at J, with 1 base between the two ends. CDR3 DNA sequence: TGCGCCAGCAGCTTGGTCACAGATACGCAGTATTTT. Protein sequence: CASSLVTDTQYF.

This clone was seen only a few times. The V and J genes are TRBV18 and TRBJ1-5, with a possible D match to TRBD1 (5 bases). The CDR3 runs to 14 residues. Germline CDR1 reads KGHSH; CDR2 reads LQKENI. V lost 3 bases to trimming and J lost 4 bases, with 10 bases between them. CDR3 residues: CASSPMGGNQPQHF. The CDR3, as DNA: TGTGCCAGCTCACCCATGGGGGGGAATCAGCCCCAGCATTTT.

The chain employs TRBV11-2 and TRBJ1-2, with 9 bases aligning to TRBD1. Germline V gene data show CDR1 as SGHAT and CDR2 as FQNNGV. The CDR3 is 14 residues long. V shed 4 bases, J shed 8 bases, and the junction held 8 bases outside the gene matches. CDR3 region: CASSYLPGQGGYTF. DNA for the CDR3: TGTGCCAGCAGCTACCTCCCGGGACAGGGAGGCTACACCTTC.

The CDR3 spells CASSSGTGGSDGYTF. Here the CDR3 DNA reads TGTGCCAGCAGCTCCGGGACAGGGGGCTCAGATGGCTACACCTTC. J is TRBJ1-2 and V is TRBV7-9; 12 bases are a match to TRBD1. Germline V CDR1 and CDR2: SEHNR, FQNEAQ (reference sequence). This CDR3 region has 15 residues. The junction had 6 bases not matched to a gene; V was cut back by 4 bases and J by 6 bases.

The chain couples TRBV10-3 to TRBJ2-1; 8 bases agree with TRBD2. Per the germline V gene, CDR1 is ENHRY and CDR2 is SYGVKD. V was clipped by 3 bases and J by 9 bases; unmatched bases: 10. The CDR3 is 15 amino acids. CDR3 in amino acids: CAISERGGRLGEQFF. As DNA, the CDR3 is TGTGCCATCAGTGAACGGGGGGGCAGGTTGGGTGAGCAGTTCTTC.

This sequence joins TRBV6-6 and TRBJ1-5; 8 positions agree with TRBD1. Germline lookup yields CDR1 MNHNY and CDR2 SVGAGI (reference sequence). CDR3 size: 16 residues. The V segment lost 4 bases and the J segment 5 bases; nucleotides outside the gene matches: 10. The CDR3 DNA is TGTGCCAGCAGTTCGAACCGGGACAGGATGGATCAGCCCCAGCATTTT. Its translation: CASSSNRDRMDQPQHF.

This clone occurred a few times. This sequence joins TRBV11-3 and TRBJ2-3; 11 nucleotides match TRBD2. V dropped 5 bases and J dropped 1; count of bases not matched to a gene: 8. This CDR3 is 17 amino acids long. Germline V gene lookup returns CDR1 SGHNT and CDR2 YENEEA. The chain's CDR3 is CASSQGTSGGGTDTQYF. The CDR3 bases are TGTGCCAGCAGCCAGGGGACTAGCGGAGGAGGCACAGATACGCAGTATTTT.

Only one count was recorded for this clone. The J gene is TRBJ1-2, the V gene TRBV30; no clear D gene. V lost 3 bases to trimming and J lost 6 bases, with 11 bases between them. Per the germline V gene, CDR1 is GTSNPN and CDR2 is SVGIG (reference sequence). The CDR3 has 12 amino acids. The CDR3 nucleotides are TGTGCCTGGAGAGTGGGAAAGGATGGCTACACCTTC. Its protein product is CAWRVGKDGYTF.

The CDR3 DNA follows: TGTGCCAGCAGTCCGATACTAGAGGGTGAGCAGTTCTTC. Translating it yields CASSPILEGEQFF. The gene calls are TRBV6-6 and TRBJ2-1, with a weak D call TRBD2 (5 bases). V was cut by 5 bases and J by 9 bases, with 14 bases left in between. Germline-derived CDR1 and CDR2 are MNHNY and SVGAGI (reference sequence). The CDR3 contains 13 residues.

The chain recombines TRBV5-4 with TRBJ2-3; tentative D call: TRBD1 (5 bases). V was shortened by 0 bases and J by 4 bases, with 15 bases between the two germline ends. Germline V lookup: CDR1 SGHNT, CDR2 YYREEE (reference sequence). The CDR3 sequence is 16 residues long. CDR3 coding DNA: TGTGCCAGCAGCTTGGGGGGCGGATCCGTGGCAGATACGCAGTATTTT. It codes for CASSLGGGSVADTQYF.

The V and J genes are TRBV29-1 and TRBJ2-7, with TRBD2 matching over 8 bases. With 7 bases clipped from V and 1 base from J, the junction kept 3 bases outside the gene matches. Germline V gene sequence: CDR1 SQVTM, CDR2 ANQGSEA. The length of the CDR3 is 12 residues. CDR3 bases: TGCAGCGCCGGGGGGGTATCCTACGAGCAGTACTTC. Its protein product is CSAGGVSYEQYF.

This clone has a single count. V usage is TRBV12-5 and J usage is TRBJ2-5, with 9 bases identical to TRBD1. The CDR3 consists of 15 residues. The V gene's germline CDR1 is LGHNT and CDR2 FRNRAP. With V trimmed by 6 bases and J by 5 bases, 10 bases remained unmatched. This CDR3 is CASGKRDRVEETQYF. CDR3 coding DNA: TGTGCTAGTGGGAAGAGGGACAGGGTAGAGGAGACCCAGTACTTC.

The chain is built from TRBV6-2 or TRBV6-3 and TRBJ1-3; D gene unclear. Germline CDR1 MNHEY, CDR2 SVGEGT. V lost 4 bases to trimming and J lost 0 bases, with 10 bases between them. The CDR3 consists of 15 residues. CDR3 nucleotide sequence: TGTGCCAGCAGTTCCTGGGAAAACTCTGGAAACACCATATATTTT. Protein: CASSSWENSGNTIYF.

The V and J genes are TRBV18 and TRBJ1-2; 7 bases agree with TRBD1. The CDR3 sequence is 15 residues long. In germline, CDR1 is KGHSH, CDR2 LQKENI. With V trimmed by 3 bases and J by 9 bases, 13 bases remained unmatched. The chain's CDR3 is CASSPPTGARLSYTF. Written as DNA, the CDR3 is TGTGCCAGCTCACCCCCAACAGGGGCAAGGTTGAGCTACACCTTC.

The CDR3 region is CASRPTGGGQPQHF. In DNA, the CDR3 is TGTGCCAGCAGGCCGACAGGGGGTGGGCAGCCCCAGCATTTT. The chain couples TRBV7-2 to TRBJ1-5; 9 bases match TRBD1. CDR1 is SGHTA and CDR2 is FQGNSA in the germline V gene. V shed 6 bases and J 7 bases; nucleotides not matched to a gene: 7. The CDR3 is 14 residues long.